This TCR beta chain was sequenced in a study of blood T cell repertoires in COVID-19 (dated by TCRdb to the early 2020s). Study-level background: Collaborator samples came from the United States, Italy and Spain and covered acute and convalescent phases of COVID-19. The material from the prospective study consisted of cDNA or gDNA derived from T cells, B-cell-depleted T cells, or PBMCs. A freely available public database, intended as a resource for researchers studying the immune response to SARS-CoV-2, is where the repertoires were released. A de-identified subject ID, COVID-19 status, age in years and sex were almost always included in the sample metadata. The samples were drawn from the first 160 participants of the ongoing ImmuneRACE study and from some 1,300 subjects provided by 6 global collaborators. The dataset comprised deeply sampled blood TCRbeta repertoires from subjects exposed to, actively infected with, or recovered from COVID-19. Where available, HLA class I and class II types were taken from metadata supplied by the sample provider and were not determined by assay-based typing. Overall study outcomes, separate from this receptor: The quantity of clinical and demographic metadata differed by source and by participant and was supplied without curation.

TCRbeta CDR3 regions were amplified from genomic DNA using the immunoSEQ Assay, a bias-controlled multiplex PCR. As for how the authors treated the data: Nucleated cell counts per sample were estimated from amplification of reference gene primers within the assay. Sequence reads were collapsed and filtered to measure the absolute abundance of every unique TCRbeta CDR3 rearrangement. Productive Simpson clonality was computed per sample as the square root of Simpson's diversity index over productive rearrangements. What TCRdb holds here is the immuneACCESS table cut down to in-frame rearrangements. Part of the clones is not present; checked against another copy, under half of the missing clones reflect an unresolved V gene, and the others are unexplained. D and trimming were read from the DNA, whereas the V and J calls and clone size are those reported in that table. The sample profile shows 150,000 to 200,000 clones; roughly 80% of them were found once. Jointly, the top ten make up 14% of the sample.

In Seattle, one collaborating source enrolled patients while the infection was active and tracked those patients longitudinally over the course of disease. Whole blood was collected in K2EDTA tubes by collaborating institutions according to the institutions' own protocols. For TCRbeta analysis, collaborators shipped samples in one of three forms: frozen whole blood, isolated PBMCs, or DNA extracted from either of those sample types. The germline V gene sets CDR1 to KGHSH and CDR2 to LQKENI. Including the terminal cysteine and phenylalanine, the CDR3 comprises 14 residues. Only CDR3 DNA remains: 42 bases, in frame from the first base. A distance of 19 bases separates the germline ends of V and J, which lose 6 bases and 7 bases respectively. About this clone: Its antigen target is currently unknown. No quality values exist for individual bases; no much larger clone is one base distant.

The rearrangement combines TRBV18 with TRBJ2-7; the D gene lacks a confident call. The clonotype was recovered from a woman aged 70-85 years with COVID-19, enrolled during active disease. Material for sequencing was peripheral blood. For the CDR3, the sequence is CASSPPPRPGEQYF. The DNA is TGTGCCAGCTCGCCCCCTCCGAGGCCCGGGGAGCAGTACTTC.